The rows below give T cell receptor beta chains drawn from one sample of a study of cytomegalovirus exposure and HLA in healthy donors. TCRdb's table, derived via immunoSEQ multiplex PCR, lists solely in-frame clones and lacks some. This sample's table has roughly 53,000 clones. Source material: PBMCs. These receptors all come from a man aged 18 to 30 in good health and CMV-seropositive. CDR3s include the opening cysteine and the closing phenylalanine or tryptophan. A D gene is named only where the DNA matches it firmly.

cdr3_nt | cdr3_aa | cdr3_length | j_call | d_call | v_call
TGTGCCAGCCGCTCCTCTGTGGAGCGGAACGCGAACACCGGGGAGCTGTTTTTT | CASRSSVERNANTGELFF | 18 | TRBJ2-2 | NA | TRBV28
TGTGCCAGCAGCTTAGGGGAGGGGACGGGCAATCAGCCCCAGCATTTT | CASSLGEGTGNQPQHF | 16 | TRBJ1-5 | NA | TRBV7-2
TGTGCCAGCAGCCTACGACAAGGGGGAGCAACTAATGAAAAACTGTTTTTT | CASSLRQGGATNEKLFF | 17 | TRBJ1-4 | NA | TRBV11-1
TGTGCCACCAGCAGGGAGTCTTTCCAAGAGACCCAGTACTTC | CATSRESFQETQYF | 14 | TRBJ2-5 | NA | TRBV15
TGTGCCAGCAGCTGGCACAGGGACAGCTACACCTTC | CASSWHRDSYTF | 12 | TRBJ1-2 | NA | TRBV7-9
TGTGCCAGCAGCTTAGCGGGGGCCAGCACAGATACGCAGTATTTT | CASSLAGASTDTQYF | 15 | TRBJ2-3 | NA | TRBV7-9
TGTGCCAGTAAAAAGGGGGAGCAGTACTTC | CASKKGEQYF | 10 | TRBJ2-5 | NA | TRBV28
TGTGCCAGCAGAGACCGACCGCCGCCGGAGTACGAGCAGTACTTC | CASRDRPPPEYEQYF | 15 | TRBJ2-7 | NA | TRBV21-1
TGTGCCAGTACGGGCGGAGACAGCTCCTACAATGAGCAGTTCTTC | CASTGGDSSYNEQFF | 15 | TRBJ2-1 | NA | TRBV19
TGCGCCAGCAGCTTGCTCGTCAATGAAAAACTGTTTTTT | CASSLLVNEKLFF | 13 | TRBJ1-4 | NA | TRBV5-1
TGTGCCAGCAGCCAGGGGACAGGGGAGATTGGTGGCTACACCTTC | CASSQGTGEIGGYTF | 15 | TRBJ1-2 | TRBD1 | TRBV6-4
TGTGCCAGCAGCCTAAATCTCAATGAGCAGTTCTTC | CASSLNLNEQFF | 12 | TRBJ2-1 | NA | TRBV14
TGTGCCACCAGCAGAAAAACGGCGGGAGGCTACTCCTACAATGAGCAGTTCTTC | CATSRKTAGGYSYNEQFF | 18 | TRBJ2-1 | TRBD2 | TRBV15
TGTGCCAGTAGTATTAGAGGGAGTGTAACCGGGGAGCTGTTTTTT | CASSIRGSVTGELFF | 15 | TRBJ2-2 | NA | TRBV19
TGTGCCAGCAGCTCCGACAGGGCAAATCGAGAGACCCAGTACTTC | CASSSDRANRETQYF | 15 | TRBJ2-5 | TRBD1 | TRBV5-5
TGTGCCAGCAGCTTAGTCTACCTAGCGGGAACCTACGAGCAGTACTTC | CASSLVYLAGTYEQYF | 16 | TRBJ2-7 | TRBD2 | TRBV11-2
TGTGCCTGGGGAGGGGGCGGCAATCAGCCCCAGCATTTT | CAWGGGGNQPQHF | 13 | TRBJ1-5 | TRBD1 | TRBV30
TGTGCCAGCACTGGACCTGGCAGGGGCCCGCAAAGCGAGACCCAGTACTTC | CASTGPGRGPQSETQYF | 17 | TRBJ2-5 | NA | TRBV5-6
TGTGCCTGGAGTGTAACAAAAGCCCCGGGTGGCTACACCTTC | CAWSVTKAPGGYTF | 14 | TRBJ1-2 | NA | TRBV30
TGTGCCATCAGTGGCACAGGGAAAAACTCTGAAAAACTGTTTTTT | CAISGTGKNSEKLFF | 15 | TRBJ1-4 | NA | TRBV10-3
TGTGCCAGCAGCTTAGGGGGCCCCGCTGAGCAGTTCTTC | CASSLGGPAEQFF | 13 | TRBJ2-1 | NA | TRBV11-3
TGTGCCAGCAGCGCTACGAGGGCGGCCCAGCATATTGGCCATTACGAGCAGTACTTC | CASSATRAAQHIGHYEQYF | 19 | TRBJ2-7 | NA | TRBV9
TGTGCCAGCAGTTACGGGACAGGGGTTAACTATGGCTACACCTTC | CASSYGTGVNYGYTF | 15 | TRBJ1-2 | TRBD1 | TRBV6-5
TGTGCCAGCAGTTTCTCGGGGGGCGGCAATCAGCCCCAGCATTTT | CASSFSGGGNQPQHF | 15 | TRBJ1-5 | NA | TRBV28
TGTGCCAGCAGCACACTAGATAATGAGCAGTTCTTC | CASSTLDNEQFF | 12 | TRBJ2-1 | NA | TRBV14
TGTGCCAGCAGTTCTAGCCCCAATGTGGTCTCCGGGGAGCTGTTTTTT | CASSSSPNVVSGELFF | 16 | TRBJ2-2 | NA | TRBV11-3
TGTGCCAGCAGCAGGCGAGGGACAGTTCACTACGAGCAGTACTTC | CASSRRGTVHYEQYF | 15 | TRBJ2-7 | TRBD1 | TRBV6-5
TGTGCCAGCAGCCACGGGGCTCGGACAGGGTTTGACTATGGCTACACCTTC | CASSHGARTGFDYGYTF | 17 | TRBJ1-2 | TRBD1 | TRBV4-2
TGCGCCAGCAGCCCCGGGACAGAGAAAGAGACCCAGTACTTC | CASSPGTEKETQYF | 14 | TRBJ2-5 | TRBD1 | TRBV5-1
TGTGCCAGCAGCTTGGTGGCTGCAGGGGGGAACACTGAAGCTTTCTTT | CASSLVAAGGNTEAFF | 16 | TRBJ1-1 | TRBD1 | TRBV5-6
TGTGCCAGCAGCTTCACCAGGGGTGCGGGTCAGCCCCAGCATTTT | CASSFTRGAGQPQHF | 15 | TRBJ1-5 | NA | TRBV5-5
TGTGCCAGCAGTGAAGCGCGGTCGACAGGACCCTATGGCTACACCTTC | CASSEARSTGPYGYTF | 16 | TRBJ1-2 | NA | TRBV2
TGCGCCAGCAGCACCCGGACAGGCGTGGTCGGGGAGCTGTTTTTT | CASSTRTGVVGELFF | 15 | TRBJ2-2 | TRBD1 | TRBV4-1
TGTGCCAGCAGTGCGGGACAGGGGAGGGGTCAGCCCCAGCATTTT | CASSAGQGRGQPQHF | 15 | TRBJ1-5 | TRBD1 | TRBV6-1
TGTGCCAGCAGCCCCTATCTACTAGCGGGAGATAATGAGCAGTTCTTC | CASSPYLLAGDNEQFF | 16 | TRBJ2-1 | TRBD2 | TRBV11-2
TGTGCCAGCAGCGTGTGGGACAGTGAAGTTTTCTTT | CASSVWDSEVFF | 12 | TRBJ1-1 | TRBD1 | TRBV9
TGTGCCAGCAGCCTGACCTCGACACGGTCAGGGGTAGGTGGCTACACCTTC | CASSLTSTRSGVGGYTF | 17 | TRBJ1-2 | NA | TRBV2
TGCGCCAGCAGCCTAATACAGGGGGCCTATGGCTACACCTTC | CASSLIQGAYGYTF | 14 | TRBJ1-2 | TRBD1 | TRBV5-1
TGTGCCAGCAGGCCGACTAGCGGGAGGGCCTATGGCGGGGAGCTGTTTTTT | CASRPTSGRAYGGELFF | 17 | TRBJ2-2 | TRBD2 | TRBV27
TGTGCCAGCAGCCCAGGCGCAGGGATGGGAGAGACCCAGTACTTC | CASSPGAGMGETQYF | 15 | TRBJ2-5 | NA | TRBV7-8
TGTGCTAGTGGGCCCCCCGGGGGGTTCTACGAGCAGTACTTC | CASGPPGGFYEQYF | 14 | TRBJ2-7 | TRBD2 | TRBV12-5
TGTGCCAGCAGCTTAGAGACAGGGATTGCCTACGAGCAGTACTTC | CASSLETGIAYEQYF | 15 | TRBJ2-7 | TRBD1 | TRBV7-9
TGTGCCAGCAGTGAAGGACTAGCGGGAGAGTACGAGCAGTACTTC | CASSEGLAGEYEQYF | 15 | TRBJ2-7 | TRBD2 | TRBV6-1
TGTGCCAGTGCGACAGGGGGCAATCAGCCCCAGCATTTT | CASATGGNQPQHF | 13 | TRBJ1-5 | TRBD1 | TRBV19
TGTGCCACCAGGGACCCAGGGGGTACTGAAGCTTTCTTT | CATRDPGGTEAFF | 13 | TRBJ1-1 | TRBD1 | TRBV7-9
TGTGCCTGGAGTGTACCGGGTGCGAACACTGAGGCTTTCTTT | CAWSVPGANTEAFF | 14 | TRBJ1-1 | NA | TRBV30
TGTGCCAGTAGTATAGACAGGGATGGCTACACCTTC | CASSIDRDGYTF | 12 | TRBJ1-2 | NA | TRBV19
TGTGCCAGCAGCTCGGACTATCAAGAGACCCAGTACTTC | CASSSDYQETQYF | 13 | TRBJ2-5 | NA | TRBV13